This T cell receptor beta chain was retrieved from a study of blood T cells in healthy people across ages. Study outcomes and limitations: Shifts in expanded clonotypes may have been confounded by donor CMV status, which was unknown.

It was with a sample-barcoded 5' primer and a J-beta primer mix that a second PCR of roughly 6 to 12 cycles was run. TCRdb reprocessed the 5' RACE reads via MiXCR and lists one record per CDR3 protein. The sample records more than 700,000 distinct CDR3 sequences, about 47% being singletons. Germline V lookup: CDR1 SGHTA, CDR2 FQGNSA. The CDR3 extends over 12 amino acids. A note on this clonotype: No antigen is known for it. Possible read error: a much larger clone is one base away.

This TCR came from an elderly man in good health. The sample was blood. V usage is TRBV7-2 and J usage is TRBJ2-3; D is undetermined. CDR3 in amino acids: CASSFRTDAQYF. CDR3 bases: TGTGCCAGCAGCTTTAGAACAGATGCGCAGTATTTT.